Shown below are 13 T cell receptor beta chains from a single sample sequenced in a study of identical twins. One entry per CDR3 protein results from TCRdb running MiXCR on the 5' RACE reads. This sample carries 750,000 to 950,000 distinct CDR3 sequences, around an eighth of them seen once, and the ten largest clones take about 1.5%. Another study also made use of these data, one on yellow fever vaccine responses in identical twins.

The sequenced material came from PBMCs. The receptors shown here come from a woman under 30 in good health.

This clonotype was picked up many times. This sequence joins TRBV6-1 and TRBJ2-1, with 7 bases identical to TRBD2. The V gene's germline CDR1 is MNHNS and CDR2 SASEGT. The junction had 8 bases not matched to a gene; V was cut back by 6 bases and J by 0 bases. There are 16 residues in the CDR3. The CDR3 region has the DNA TGTGCCAGCAGAGAGGCCCTAGCGGCCTCCTACAATGAGCAGTTCTTC. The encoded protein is CASREALAASYNEQFF.

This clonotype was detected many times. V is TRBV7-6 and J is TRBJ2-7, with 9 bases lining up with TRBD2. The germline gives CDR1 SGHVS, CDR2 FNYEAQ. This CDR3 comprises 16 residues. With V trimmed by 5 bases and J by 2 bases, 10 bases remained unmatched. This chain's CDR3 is CASSPSAGTSTYEQYF. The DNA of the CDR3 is TGTGCCAGCAGCCCATCTGCCGGGACTAGCACCTACGAGCAGTACTTC.

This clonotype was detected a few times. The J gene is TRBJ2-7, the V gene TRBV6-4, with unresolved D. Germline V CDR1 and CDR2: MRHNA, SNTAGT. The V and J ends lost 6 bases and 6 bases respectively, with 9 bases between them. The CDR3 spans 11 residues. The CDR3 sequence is CASSRLGEQYF. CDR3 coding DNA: TGTGCCAGCAGCCGATTGGGCGAGCAGTACTTC.

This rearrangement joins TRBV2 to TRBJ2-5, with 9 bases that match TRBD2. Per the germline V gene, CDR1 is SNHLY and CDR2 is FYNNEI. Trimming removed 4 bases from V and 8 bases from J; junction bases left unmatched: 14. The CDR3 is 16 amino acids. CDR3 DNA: TGTGCCAGCAGTGGGGCTAGCGGGGTTAAGGAGAGAACCCAGTACTTC. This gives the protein CASSGASGVKERTQYF.

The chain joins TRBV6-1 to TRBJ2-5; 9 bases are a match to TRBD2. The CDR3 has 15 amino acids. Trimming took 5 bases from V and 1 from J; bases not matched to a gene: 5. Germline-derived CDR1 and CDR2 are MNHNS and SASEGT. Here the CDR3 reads CASSRLAEPQETQYF. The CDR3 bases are TGTGCCAGCAGTAGACTAGCGGAGCCCCAAGAGACCCAGTACTTC.

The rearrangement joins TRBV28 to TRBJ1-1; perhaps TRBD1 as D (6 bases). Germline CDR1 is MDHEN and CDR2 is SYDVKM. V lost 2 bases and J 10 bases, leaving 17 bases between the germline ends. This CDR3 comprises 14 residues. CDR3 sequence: CASSLPGGGMGAFF. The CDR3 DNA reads TGTGCCAGCAGTTTACCCGGGGGCGGAATGGGAGCTTTCTTT.

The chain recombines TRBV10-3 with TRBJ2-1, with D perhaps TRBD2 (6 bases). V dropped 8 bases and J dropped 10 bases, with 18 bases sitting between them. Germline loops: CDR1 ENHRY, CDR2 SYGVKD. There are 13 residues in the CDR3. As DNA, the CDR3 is TGTGCCATCGGGGGGACTCCCCAGGACGAGCAGTTCTTC. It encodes CAIGGTPQDEQFF.

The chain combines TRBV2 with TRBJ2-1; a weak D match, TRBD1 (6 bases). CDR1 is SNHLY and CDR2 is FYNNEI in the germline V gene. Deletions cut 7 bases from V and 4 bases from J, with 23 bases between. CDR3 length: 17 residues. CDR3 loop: CASTKTSDSDYYNEQFF. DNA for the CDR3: TGTGCCAGCACTAAAACCTCGGACAGTGATTATTACAATGAGCAGTTCTTC.

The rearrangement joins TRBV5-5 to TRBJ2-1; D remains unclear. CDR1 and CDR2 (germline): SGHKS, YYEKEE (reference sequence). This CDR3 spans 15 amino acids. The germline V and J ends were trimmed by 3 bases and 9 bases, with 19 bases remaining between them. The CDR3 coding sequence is TGTGCCAGCAGCTCCGTCGCAGATCGGATGGGTGAGCAGTTCTTC. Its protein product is CASSSVADRMGEQFF.

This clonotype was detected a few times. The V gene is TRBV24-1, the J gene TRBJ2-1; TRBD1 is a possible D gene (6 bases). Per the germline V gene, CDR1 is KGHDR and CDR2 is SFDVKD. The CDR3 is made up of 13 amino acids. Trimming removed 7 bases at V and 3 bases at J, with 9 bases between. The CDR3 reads CATRGTIYNEQFF. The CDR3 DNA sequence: TGTGCCACCAGAGGGACAATCTACAATGAGCAGTTCTTC.

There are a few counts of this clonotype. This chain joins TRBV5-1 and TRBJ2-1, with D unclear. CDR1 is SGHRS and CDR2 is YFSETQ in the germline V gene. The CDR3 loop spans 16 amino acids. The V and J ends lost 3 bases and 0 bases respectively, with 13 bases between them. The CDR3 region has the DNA TGCGCCAGCAGCTCTTACATCGGTCGCTCCTACAATGAGCAGTTCTTC. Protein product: CASSSYIGRSYNEQFF.

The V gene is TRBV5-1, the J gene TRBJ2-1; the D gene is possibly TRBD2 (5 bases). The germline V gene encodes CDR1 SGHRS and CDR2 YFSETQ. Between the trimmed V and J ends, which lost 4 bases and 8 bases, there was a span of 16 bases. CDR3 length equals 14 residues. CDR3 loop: CASSPRGDWDEQFF. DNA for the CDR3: TGCGCCAGCAGCCCCCGGGGAGATTGGGATGAGCAGTTCTTC.

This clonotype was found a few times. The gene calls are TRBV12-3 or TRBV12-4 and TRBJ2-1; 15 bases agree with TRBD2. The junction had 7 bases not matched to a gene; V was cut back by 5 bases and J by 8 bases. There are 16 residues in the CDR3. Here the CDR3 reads CASSPRTSGGADEQFF. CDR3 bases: TGTGCCAGCAGTCCCCGGACTAGCGGGGGGGCGGATGAGCAGTTCTTC.